Listed here are 13 T cell receptor beta chains from one sample, sequenced in a study of T-cell reconstitution after alpha-beta-depleted transplantation in children (dated by TCRdb to the mid-2010s). Receptor amplification or capture employed PCR. For sequencing, an Illumina HiSeq 2500 was employed. To normalize quantification of the TCRbeta repertoire, the TCR libraries were built with molecular barcoding that relied on unique molecular identifiers. TCRdb trimmed public reads at Q25 via fastp, called clones via MiXCR and kept in-frame beta chains. All rows with the same CDR3 protein become a single entry with the most common DNA and genes. The sample includes over 400,000 distinct CDR3 sequences, with under 15% observed a single time. In total, the top ten clones hold around 5.8% of the sample. The sample in question was PBMCs from the stem cell graft donor, obtained from the stem cell graft. The receptor set was obtained from a human donor who donated a stem cell graft to a child with combined immunodeficiency.

This clonotype came up a few times. The chain has TRBV24-1 and TRBJ2-7; perhaps TRBD1 as D (6 bases). V lost 3 bases, J lost 5 bases, and 16 bases lay in between. Germline CDR1 is KGHDR and CDR2 is SFDVKD. The CDR3 is made up of 15 amino acids. CDR3 in amino acids: CATSDHRAPIDEQYF. The CDR3 DNA reads as TGTGCCACCAGTGATCACAGGGCACCCATCGACGAGCAGTACTTC.

J is TRBJ2-6 and V is TRBV7-8; unclear D gene. The CDR3 has 17 amino acids. CDR1 SGHVS and CDR2 FQNEAQ come from the germline V gene. Trimming stripped 0 bases from V and 2 bases from J, with 11 bases between. In DNA, the CDR3 is TGTGCCAGCAGCTTAGCCGCCTTTGGGGCTGGGGCCAACGTCCTGACTTTC. Translating it yields CASSLAAFGAGANVLTF.

This clonotype was detected only a few times. The V gene is TRBV7-2, the J gene TRBJ2-5; the match to TRBD2 covers 12 bases. The V gene's germline CDR1 is SGHTA and CDR2 FQGNSA. J lost 5 bases, V lost 5 bases, and 12 bases had no gene match. The CDR3 consists of 17 residues. CDR3 coding DNA: TGTGCCAGCAGCCTACTGGGACTAGCGGGTTCGGGGGAGACCCAGTACTTC. This sequence encodes CASSLLGLAGSGETQYF.

The chain employs TRBV11-2 and TRBJ2-2, with 9 bases that match TRBD1. Per germline, CDR1 SGHAT and CDR2 FQNNGV. The CDR3 runs 15 residues. With V trimmed by 5 bases and J by 7 bases, 8 bases remained unmatched. The DNA for the CDR3 is TGTGCCAGCAGCCCCCGGGACAGGGCCATCGGGGAGCTGTTTTTT. Translating gives CASSPRDRAIGELFF.

The rearrangement uses TRBV19 and TRBJ2-7; TRBD1 or TRBD2 may be the D gene (5 bases each). Germline V CDR1 and CDR2: LNHDA, SQIVND (reference sequence). The germline V and J ends were trimmed by 5 bases and 0 bases, with 11 bases remaining between them. The CDR3 totals 14 residues. Here the CDR3 DNA reads TGTGCCAGTAGTCCAGGGACGACCTCCTACGAGCAGTACTTC. This gives the protein CASSPGTTSYEQYF. The full variable domain, with the rest looked up from reference TRBV19 and TRBJ2-7, is DGGITQSPKYLFRKEGQNVTLSCEQNLNHDAMYWYRQDPGQGLRLIYYSQIVNDFQKGDIAEGYSVSREKKESFPLTVTSAQKNPTAFYLCASSPGTTSYEQYFGPGTRLTVT.

This clonotype came up a few times. This chain joins TRBV12-3 or TRBV12-4 and TRBJ2-1; D remains unclear. The length of the CDR3 is 14 residues. Trimming removed 3 bases from V and 2 bases from J, with 8 bases in between. CDR3 bases: TGTGCCAGCAGTTTCGCGGATCCCTACAATGAGCAGTTCTTC. As protein: CASSFADPYNEQFF.

J is TRBJ2-3 and V is TRBV9; 13 bases line up with TRBD2. V lost 4 bases, J lost 3 bases, and 5 bases stayed unmatched. The CDR3 extends over 16 amino acids. The germline gives CDR1 SGDLS, CDR2 YYNGEE. The CDR3 DNA sequence: TGTGCCAGCAGCAGACGGACTAGCGGGAGAACAGATACGCAGTATTTT. The encoded protein is CASSRRTSGRTDTQYF.

V usage is TRBV30 and J usage is TRBJ2-7; 8 bases match TRBD2. V lost 5 bases to trimming and J lost 4 bases; unmatched junction nucleotides: 10. The CDR3 has 14 residues. Germline V gene sequence: CDR1 GTSNPN, CDR2 SVGIG (reference sequence). The CDR3 DNA reads as TGTGCCTGGGGCACTTATAGCGGGGTTTACGAGCAGTACTTC. This sequence encodes CAWGTYSGVYEQYF.

This chain connects TRBV3-1 to TRBJ2-7; D is uncertain. With 3 bases removed from V and 3 bases from J, the gap between germline ends came to 12 bases. Germline-derived CDR1 and CDR2 are LGHDT and YNNKEL (reference sequence). The CDR3 covers 14 residues. In DNA, the CDR3 is TGTGCCAGCAGCCAGGGATTTTCTGGCTACGAGCAGTACTTC. Translated: CASSQGFSGYEQYF.

The chain couples TRBV29-1 to TRBJ2-7, with D maybe TRBD2 (6 bases). The V gene lost 6 bases and the J gene lost 6 bases, with 15 bases spanning the gap. This CDR3 has 12 residues. Germline V gene data show CDR1 as SQVTM and CDR2 as ANQGSEA. The CDR3 region is CSVDFLGGEQYF. The CDR3 bases are TGCAGCGTAGACTTTTTGGGGGGCGAGCAGTACTTC.

This clonotype came up a few times. The V gene is TRBV7-9, the J gene TRBJ1-1; D gene unclear. The CDR3 length is 14 residues. Germline V lookup: CDR1 SEHNR, CDR2 FQNEAQ (reference sequence). Trimming shortened V by 0 bases and J by 7 bases, and 12 bases separated the two germline ends. CDR3 coding DNA: TGTGCCAGCAGCTTAGCGTACGGGGTGGATGAAGCTTTCTTT. Its protein is CASSLAYGVDEAFF.

This chain joins TRBV9 and TRBJ2-1, with 10 bases lining up with TRBD2. CDR3 length: 15 amino acids. The germline V gene has CDR1 SGDLS and CDR2 YYNGEE. V was clipped by 0 bases and J by 5 bases; unmatched bases: 2. The CDR3 bases are TGTGCCAGCAGCGTAGCAACTAGCGGGGACAATGAGCAGTTCTTC. This encodes CASSVATSGDNEQFF. Using reference TRBV9 and TRBJ2-1 for the parts outside the CDR3, the full variable domain is DSGVTQTPKHLITATGQRVTLRCSPRSGDLSVYWYQQSLDQGLQFLIQYYNGEERAKGNILERFSAQQFPDLHSELNLSSLELGDSALYFCASSVATSGDNEQFFGPGTRLTVL.

This clonotype was recorded a few times. The CDR3 nucleotides read TGCAGCACCAGACTAGTCGGCTACAATGAGCAGTTCTTC. It translates to CSTRLVGYNEQFF. The V and J genes are TRBV29-1 and TRBJ2-1; D may be TRBD2 (6 bases). V was clipped by 8 bases and J by 3 bases, with 14 bases between them. Germline V gene lookup returns CDR1 SQVTM and CDR2 ANQGSEA. The CDR3 is 13 amino acids.